Below, 5 T cell receptor beta chains from the same sample are listed, as sequenced in a study of vaccination effects on CD4 cells after COVID-19 (dated by TCRdb to the early 2020s). Library preparation used the immunoSEQ multiplex PCR assay. TCRdb re-hosts the immuneACCESS table, in-frame sequences only. Its copies lack some clones; in the studies checked, an unresolved V gene accounts for under half of them, and the cause for the rest is not known. A total of around 79,000 clones appear in this sample, around 76% of them only once. 10% to 13% of the sample is held by the ten biggest clonotypes. In the ViraFEST assay, PBMC were stimulated with viral peptide pools, and TCR sequencing was then used to find antigen-specific CD4+ T cell clonotypes based on their expansion. After approximately eleven days of culture, CD4+ T cells were isolated with the EasySep CD4+ T cell isolation kit. Negative nucleocapsid antibody results before and after vaccination confirmed that the healthy vaccine recipients had no prior SARS-CoV-2 infection.

Antigens of these TCRs are unknown. The specimen comprised CD4+ T cells from PBMCs cultured with SARS-CoV-2 spike peptides, sampled before COVID-19 vaccination. According to the study, the label for this sample's cell subset or site signals: SARS-CoV-2 spike overlapping peptide pool stimulation. These receptors originate from a human donor who received a COVID-19 vaccine.

Only a few counts were recorded for this clone. The gene calls are TRBV24-1 and TRBJ2-2; no reliable D call. V lost 3 bases and J 5 bases, leaving 6 bases between the germline ends. This CDR3 has 13 residues. Germline V gives CDR1 KGHDR, CDR2 SFDVKD. The CDR3 here is CATSDLYTGELFF. The CDR3 DNA follows: TGTGCCACCAGTGATCTCTATACCGGGGAGCTGTTTTTT.

In its sample, this clone was seen once. The chain links TRBV14 to TRBJ2-7, with D maybe TRBD1 (6 bases). V was clipped by 4 bases and J by 4 bases, with 8 bases between them. The germline V gene encodes CDR1 SGHDN and CDR2 FVKESK. The length of the CDR3 is 12 residues. The CDR3 is CASSLDSYEQYV. In nucleotides, the CDR3 is TGTGCCAGCAGCCTGGACAGTTACGAGCAGTACGTC.

This clone was seen more than once but under ten times. The chain is built from TRBV5-4 and TRBJ1-6; D might be TRBD1 (5 bases). CDR1 SGHNT and CDR2 YYREEE come from the germline V gene (reference sequence). Trimming cost V 0 bases and J 1 base, with 14 bases left between them. This CDR3 region has 18 residues. The CDR3 sequence is CASSLGGAGGSYNSPLHF. The CDR3 nucleotides are TGTGCCAGCAGCTTGGGGGGCGCGGGAGGGTCCTATAATTCACCCCTCCACTTT.

This sequence joins TRBV19 and TRBJ2-2; 9 bases map to TRBD1. The germline V gene encodes CDR1 LNHDA and CDR2 SQIVND (reference sequence). This CDR3 contains 14 residues. Losses at the gene ends were 11 bases for V and 0 bases for J; bases not matched to a gene: 4. The CDR3 spells CAAGQGSNTGELFF. CDR3 nucleotides: TGTGCCGCGGGACAGGGTTCGAACACCGGGGAGCTGTTTTTT.

The chain carries TRBV2 and TRBJ2-7; D may be TRBD2 (6 bases). The CDR3 spans 14 residues. V was shortened by 2 bases and J by 5 bases, with 13 bases between the two germline ends. Germline CDR1 reads SNHLY; CDR2 reads FYNNEI. The CDR3, as DNA: TGTGCCAGCAGTGAAATGGAGGGAGCAAACGAGCAGTACGTC. This encodes CASSEMEGANEQYV.